The rows below give T cell receptor beta chains drawn from one sample of a study of T cells in Graves' hyperthyroidism and ophthalmopathy. TCRdb analysed the multiplex PCR reads with MiXCR anew, one entry per CDR3 protein. The profile shows about 400,000 distinct CDR3 sequences, 15% to 18% of them singletons. Input material: blood. Receptors were obtained from a woman younger than 30 with Graves' hyperthyroidism that later progressed to Graves' ophthalmopathy. The CDR3 runs from the conserved cysteine through the conserved F or W. D genes are given only for firm matches. Clone size is given for some rows only: seen once, a few or many times, or a class if the clone is expanded.

D: TRBD2
J: TRBJ2-5
V: TRBV15
size: many
CDR3: CATSRDPILAGASETQYF
DNA: TGTGCCACCAGCAGAGATCCGATACTAGCGGGAGCTAGCGAGACCCAGTACTTC

D: -
J: TRBJ1-1
V: TRBV29-1
size: many
CDR3: CSVDKGPSNTEAFF
DNA: TGCAGCGTTGATAAAGGGCCTTCGAACACTGAAGCTTTCTTT

D: -
J: TRBJ2-1
V: TRBV9
size: -
CDR3: CASSYWTEPYNEQFF
DNA: TGTGCCAGCAGCTATTGGACAGAACCTTACAATGAGCAGTTCTTC

D: -
J: TRBJ2-3
V: TRBV27
size: many
CDR3: CACLTSDTQYF
DNA: TGTGCCTGCCTCACCTCAGATACGCAGTATTTT

D: TRBD2
J: TRBJ2-3
V: TRBV10-3
size: many
CDR3: CAISEGIAGITDTQYF
DNA: TGTGCCATCAGTGAAGGTATAGCGGGAATAACAGATACGCAGTATTTT

D: TRBD2
J: TRBJ2-2
V: TRBV11-1
size: -
CDR3: CASSPIGLAGRGTGELFF
DNA: TGTGCCAGCAGCCCTATAGGACTAGCGGGAAGGGGAACCGGGGAGCTGTTTTTT

D: TRBD1
J: TRBJ1-1
V: TRBV6-1
size: few
CDR3: CASRTDWDRNTEAFF
DNA: TGTGCCAGCAGGACCGATTGGGACAGGAACACTGAAGCTTTCTTT

D: TRBD2
J: TRBJ2-1
V: TRBV5-4
size: -
CDR3: CASSLVAGVRRNEQFF
DNA: TGTGCCAGCAGCTTGGTAGCGGGAGTACGTAGAAATGAGCAGTTCTTC

D: -
J: TRBJ1-2
V: TRBV30
size: -
CDR3: CAWSEEVRGLKGYTF
DNA: TGTGCCTGGAGTGAAGAAGTGAGGGGTCTTAAGGGCTACACCTTC

D: -
J: TRBJ2-7
V: TRBV7-9
size: few
CDR3: CASSLSTGVDEQYF
DNA: TGTGCCAGCAGCTTATCAACGGGTGTGGACGAGCAGTACTTC

D: -
J: TRBJ2-5
V: TRBV12-3/TRBV12-4
size: many
CDR3: CASSLGVGVETQYF
DNA: TGTGCCAGCAGTTTGGGTGTAGGGGTGGAGACCCAGTACTTC

D: TRBD2
J: TRBJ2-1
V: TRBV7-2
size: many
CDR3: CASSFLAGPLSSYNEQFF
DNA: TGTGCCAGCAGCTTTTTAGCGGGGCCCTTGAGCTCCTACAATGAGCAGTTCTTC

D: -
J: TRBJ2-1
V: TRBV27
size: many
CDR3: CASSLSPASSYNEQFF
DNA: TGTGCCAGCAGTTTATCTCCCGCGAGCTCCTACAATGAGCAGTTCTTC

D: TRBD2
J: TRBJ2-1
V: TRBV20-1
size: -
CDR3: CSATPGTSGFWDQFF
DNA: TGCAGTGCTACCCCCGGGACTAGCGGTTTTTGGGATCAGTTCTTC

D: TRBD2
J: TRBJ2-5
V: TRBV12-3/TRBV12-4
size: many
CDR3: CASSPTSGQETQYF
DNA: TGTGCCAGCAGCCCCACTAGCGGTCAAGAGACCCAGTACTTC

D: -
J: TRBJ2-1
V: TRBV6-1
size: -
CDR3: CASSGWDIYEQFF
DNA: TGTGCCAGCAGTGGCTGGGACATCTATGAGCAGTTCTTC

D: TRBD2
J: TRBJ2-7
V: TRBV20-1
size: -
CDR3: CSARPVDGGGFSYEQYF
DNA: TGCAGTGCTAGACCGGTTGACGGGGGGGGCTTCTCCTACGAGCAGTACTTC

D: TRBD2
J: TRBJ2-3
V: TRBV10-3
size: many
CDR3: CAISDGTSGRETQYF
DNA: TGTGCCATCAGTGACGGGACTAGCGGGAGGGAAACGCAGTATTTT

D: -
J: TRBJ2-5
V: TRBV5-5
size: many
CDR3: CASSLTSRQETQYF
DNA: TGTGCCAGCAGCTTGACTAGCAGACAAGAGACCCAGTACTTC

D: TRBD1
J: TRBJ2-6
V: TRBV5-1
size: many
CDR3: CASRQGDRGSGANVLTF
DNA: TGCGCCAGCAGGCAGGGCGACAGGGGATCTGGGGCCAACGTCCTGACTTTC

D: TRBD1
J: TRBJ2-7
V: TRBV7-8
size: many
CDR3: CASSLEDRGYEQYF
DNA: TGTGCCAGCAGCTTAGAGGACAGGGGGTACGAGCAGTACTTC

D: TRBD2
J: TRBJ2-1
V: TRBV4-1
size: -
CDR3: CASSQVPGLAYNEQFF
DNA: TGCGCCAGCAGCCAAGTTCCCGGACTAGCGTACAATGAGCAGTTCTTC

D: -
J: TRBJ2-7
V: TRBV13
size: many
CDR3: CASSLGGAYQHSYEQYF
DNA: TGTGCCAGCAGCTTAGGAGGCGCTTACCAGCACTCCTACGAGCAGTACTTC

D: TRBD1
J: TRBJ2-3
V: TRBV7-9
size: many
CDR3: CASSLPGTGWSTDTQYF
DNA: TGTGCCAGCAGCTTACCCGGGACAGGGTGGTCCACAGATACGCAGTATTTT

D: -
J: TRBJ1-5
V: TRBV6-1
size: many
CDR3: CASSRHLNEPQHF
DNA: TGTGCCAGCAGTCGCCACCTCAATGAGCCCCAGCATTTT

D: -
J: TRBJ2-1
V: TRBV11-2
size: few
CDR3: CASSLVYRYNEQFF
DNA: TGTGCCAGCAGCTTAGTCTACCGTTACAATGAGCAGTTCTTC

D: -
J: TRBJ2-1
V: TRBV20-1
size: -
CDR3: CSARDQRVLLNEQFF
DNA: TGCAGTGCTAGAGATCAGCGGGTCCTATTGAATGAGCAGTTCTTC

D: -
J: TRBJ1-5
V: TRBV6-2/TRBV6-3
size: -
CDR3: CASSYPRGVSGNQPQHF
DNA: TGTGCCAGCAGTTACCCGCGTGGGGTCTCGGGCAATCAGCCCCAGCATTTT

D: -
J: TRBJ2-5
V: TRBV7-2
size: many
CDR3: CASREGGLEYF
DNA: TGTGCCAGCAGAGAAGGGGGTTTGGAGTACTTC

D: -
J: TRBJ2-5
V: TRBV11-2
size: many
CDR3: CASSLEWGEETQYF
DNA: TGTGCCAGCAGCTTAGAATGGGGGGAAGAGACCCAGTACTTC

D: -
J: TRBJ2-7
V: TRBV14
size: -
CDR3: CASSHVRGSEQLF
DNA: TGTGCCAGCAGCCACGTACGGGGGTCCGAGCAGCTCTTC

D: -
J: TRBJ2-7
V: TRBV11-2
size: many
CDR3: CASRSVERLSSYEQYF
DNA: TGTGCCAGCAGAAGTGTGGAACGGCTTAGCTCCTACGAGCAGTACTTC

D: -
J: TRBJ2-7
V: TRBV5-1
size: -
CDR3: CASSPGLYEQYF
DNA: TGCGCCAGCAGCCCGGGTCTGTACGAGCAGTACTTC

D: TRBD1
J: TRBJ1-2
V: TRBV20-1
size: few
CDR3: CSSMGQGAYGYTF
DNA: TGCAGTTCCATGGGACAGGGGGCCTATGGCTACACCTTC

D: TRBD2
J: TRBJ2-1
V: TRBV7-8
size: many
CDR3: CASSNRVGGGPLGEQFF
DNA: TGTGCCAGCAGCAACCGTGTCGGGGGAGGGCCGCTGGGTGAGCAGTTCTTC

D: TRBD2
J: TRBJ2-7
V: TRBV6-1
size: -
CDR3: CASSSSSRLAVSYEQYF
DNA: TGTGCCAGCAGTTCTAGCAGCCGACTAGCGGTATCGTACGAGCAGTACTTC

D: -
J: TRBJ2-5
V: TRBV5-1
size: many
CDR3: CASKGETQYF
DNA: TGCGCCAGCAAGGGGGAGACCCAGTACTTC

D: TRBD2
J: TRBJ2-1
V: TRBV6-5
size: many
CDR3: CATITTTSGRASFVDEQFF
DNA: TGTGCCACCATTACGACGACTAGCGGGAGGGCCTCTTTCGTCGATGAGCAGTTCTTC

D: -
J: TRBJ2-7
V: TRBV19
size: few
CDR3: CASSLVAAPGHEQYF
DNA: TGTGCCAGTAGTCTCGTAGCGGCACCCGGCCACGAGCAGTACTTC

D: -
J: TRBJ2-7
V: TRBV7-2
size: few
CDR3: CASSFGAGSGAYEQYF
DNA: TGTGCCAGCAGCTTCGGGGCCGGGAGTGGGGCCTACGAGCAGTACTTC

D: -
J: TRBJ1-1
V: TRBV11-1
size: -
CDR3: CASSFMEGTEAFF
DNA: TGTGCCAGCAGCTTTATGGAGGGGACTGAAGCTTTCTTT

D: TRBD2
J: TRBJ2-1
V: TRBV20-1
size: many
CDR3: CSASFSTSGSPSSYNEQFF
DNA: TGCAGTGCTAGTTTTTCGACTAGCGGGAGCCCTAGCTCCTACAATGAGCAGTTCTTC

D: TRBD1
J: TRBJ2-3
V: TRBV5-1
size: -
CDR3: CASSTGQGGPDTQYF
DNA: TGCGCCAGCAGCACGGGACAGGGAGGACCAGATACGCAGTATTTT

D: -
J: TRBJ2-7
V: TRBV7-2
size: many
CDR3: CASSSSFYEQYF
DNA: TGTGCCAGCAGCTCAAGTTTCTACGAGCAGTACTTC

D: -
J: TRBJ1-1
V: TRBV5-1
size: many
CDR3: CASSLGQSARRNTEAFF
DNA: TGCGCCAGCAGCTTGGGACAGTCGGCCCGAAGGAACACTGAAGCTTTCTTT

D: -
J: TRBJ1-4
V: TRBV20-1
size: many
CDR3: CSARLQGANEKLFF
DNA: TGCAGTGCTAGGCTTCAAGGGGCCAATGAAAAACTGTTTTTT

D: TRBD2
J: TRBJ2-1
V: TRBV28
size: many
CDR3: CASTPGGWEGRKDEQFF
DNA: TGTGCCAGCACCCCCGGGGGATGGGAGGGCCGTAAGGATGAGCAGTTCTTC

D: -
J: TRBJ1-2
V: TRBV28
size: many
CDR3: CASSPGTETNYGYTF
DNA: TGTGCCAGCAGCCCCGGGACGGAGACTAACTATGGCTACACCTTC

D: -
J: TRBJ2-1
V: TRBV6-1
size: -
CDR3: CASGLRLEQFF
DNA: TGTGCCAGCGGACTCAGACTTGAGCAGTTCTTC

D: -
J: TRBJ2-5
V: TRBV20-1
size: -
CDR3: CSATGILGLEETQYF
DNA: TGCAGTGCAACCGGGATCCTGGGGTTAGAAGAGACCCAGTACTTC

D: -
J: TRBJ2-7
V: TRBV4-2
size: few
CDR3: CASSQPLGGGSYEQYF
DNA: TGTGCCAGCAGCCAGCCGCTAGGGGGGGGATCCTACGAGCAGTACTTC

D: -
J: TRBJ2-5
V: TRBV28
size: many
CDR3: CASSFTWETQYF
DNA: TGTGCCAGCAGTTTTACATGGGAGACCCAGTACTTC